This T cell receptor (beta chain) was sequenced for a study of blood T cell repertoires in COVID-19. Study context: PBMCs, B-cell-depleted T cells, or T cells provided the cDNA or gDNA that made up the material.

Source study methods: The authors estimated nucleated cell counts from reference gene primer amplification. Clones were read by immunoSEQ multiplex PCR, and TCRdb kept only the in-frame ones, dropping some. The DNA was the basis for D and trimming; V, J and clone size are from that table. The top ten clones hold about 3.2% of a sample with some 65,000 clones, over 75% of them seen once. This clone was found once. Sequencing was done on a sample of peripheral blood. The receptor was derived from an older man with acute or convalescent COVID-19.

CDR3 residues: CASSLEGADTQYF. Here the CDR3 DNA reads TGCGCCAGCAGCTTGGAGGGGGCAGATACGCAGTATTTT. This rearrangement joins TRBV5-1 to TRBJ2-3; tentatively, D is TRBD1 (6 bases). V lost 0 bases and J 4 bases, leaving 6 bases between the germline ends. Germline CDR1 SGHRS, CDR2 YFSETQ. The CDR3 has 13 residues.